A single TCR beta chain is shown here with its context. The antigen is not known. This sample is drawn from a study of Ad26.COV2.S vaccination and SARS-CoV-2 variants. For the study at large: The trial was COV1001 and the donor's arm was Ad26.COV2.S. Whole-study results and caveats: Vaccine recipients and placebo recipients showed similar non-spike TCR breadth. Reportedly, spike-specific CD8+ and CD4+ T cell responses achieved substantial breadth once vaccination had taken place.

Treatment here: around 19 received Ad26.COV2.S at low or high dose, single or two shots; about 5 received placebo; per-sample allocation not given. The samples date from day 63 after the first vaccine or placebo injection. The CDR3 consists of 18 residues. Germline V gene sequence: CDR1 KGHDR, CDR2 SFDVKD. The V gene lost 5 bases and the J gene lost 5 bases, with 25 bases spanning the gap. Sequencing used immunoSEQ multiplex PCR; TCRdb keeps in-frame clones, though not all of them. The data show hundreds of thousands of clones, with 80% to 95% seen just once and roughly an eighth held by the top ten.

This chain links TRBV24-1 with TRBJ2-3; D remains unclear. The receptor was derived from a person between 18 and 59 years old who received the Ad26.COV2.S COVID-19 vaccine or a placebo. The material was peripheral blood, obtained in a trial of Ad26.COV2.S vaccine versus placebo. The CDR3 coding sequence is TGTGCCACCAGTGGCCCTAAACAGTTCGATGGGGTCATAGATACGCAGTATTTT. Translated, it gives CATSGPKQFDGVIDTQYF.